The rows below give T cell receptor beta chains drawn from one sample of a study of cytomegalovirus exposure and HLA in healthy donors. The protocol was immunoSEQ multiplex PCR, while the TCRdb copy is restricted to in-frame clones and leaves out a portion. The table records 200,000 to 250,000 clones, 75% to 85% of them present only once. The sample taken for sequencing was PBMCs. The source of these receptors is a woman in her sixties in good health and CMV-seropositive. The CDR3 runs from the conserved cysteine through the conserved F or W. A D gene is named only where the DNA matches it firmly. Size is stated for part of the rows, as once, few or many counts, or as a class when the clone is expanded.

TRBJ1-5	-	-	TRBV19	TGTGCCAGTAGTATTACAGGGAATTATCAGCCCCAGCATTTT	CASSITGNYQPQHF
TRBJ2-2	-	-	TRBV4-3	TGCGCCAGCAGCCAAGATTCGAGGGACACCGGGGAGCTGTTTTTT	CASSQDSRDTGELFF
TRBJ2-7	-	-	TRBV2	TGTGCCAGCAGTGAAAGCGGAACCTACGAGCAGTACTTC	CASSESGTYEQYF
TRBJ2-5	-	-	TRBV19	TGTGCCAGTAGCCCCCGGAGGGGAGAGACCCAGTACTTC	CASSPRRGETQYF
TRBJ2-5	-	-	TRBV5-1	TGCGCCAGCGCCCCGGAAGGGGCCCAAGAGACCCAGTACTTC	CASAPEGAQETQYF
TRBJ1-4	-	-	TRBV28	TGTGCCAGCAGTCCGCCGGAGGGGTCTAATGAAAAACTGTTTTTT	CASSPPEGSNEKLFF
TRBJ1-6	-	once	TRBV27	TGTGCCAGCACCCCAAACGGTCAGCAGTTTATCGATCGGGGTAATTCACCCCTCCACTTT	CASTPNGQQFIDRGNSPLHF
TRBJ2-5	TRBD1	few	TRBV28	TGTGCCAGCAGTTTATCGACAGGGAGAATGTCAGAGACCCAGTACTTC	CASSLSTGRMSETQYF
TRBJ1-1	TRBD1	few	TRBV7-9	TGTGCCAGCAGCACGGGACAGGGATCAACTGAAGCTTTCTTT	CASSTGQGSTEAFF
TRBJ2-6	-	-	TRBV30	TGTGCCTGGAGGTCGTTCGGTCTCCTCGGGGCCAACGTCCTGACTTTC	CAWRSFGLLGANVLTF
TRBJ2-7	TRBD2	few	TRBV28	TGTGCCAGCAGTTTAGTACCTAGCGGGACTTATGAGCAGTACTTC	CASSLVPSGTYEQYF
TRBJ1-2	TRBD1	-	TRBV6-1	TGTGCCAGCACCCAAGGGGGACAGAACTATGGCTACACCTTC	CASTQGGQNYGYTF
TRBJ1-4	-	few	TRBV2	TGTGCCAGCAGTGATCTAGCCGCGTGGACTGAATATGAAAAACTGTTTTTT	CASSDLAAWTEYEKLFF
TRBJ1-1	-	-	TRBV18	TGTGCCAGCTCGGTCCGGGGGGACACTGAAGCTTTCTTT	CASSVRGDTEAFF
TRBJ1-2	TRBD1	-	TRBV18	TGTGCCAGCTCCCCCCGGACAGGGGCAAGCTATGGCTACACCTTC	CASSPRTGASYGYTF
TRBJ1-1	-	-	TRBV5-8	TGTGCCAGCAGCTTGGCCGGGACTTTTGTCATGAACACTGAAGCTTTCTTT	CASSLAGTFVMNTEAFF
TRBJ2-3	TRBD1	-	TRBV14	TGTGCCAGCAGCAAGCAGGGGGCGATCACAGATACGCAGTATTTT	CASSKQGAITDTQYF
TRBJ2-7	-	-	TRBV4-3	TGCGCCAGCAGCCAAGTAACAGGGCGGGAGCAGTACTTC	CASSQVTGREQYF
TRBJ2-3	-	once	TRBV9	TGTGCCAGCAGCGTAGGGCGGGGGCTTTCTAGCACAGATACGCAGTATTTT	CASSVGRGLSSTDTQYF
TRBJ2-3	-	-	TRBV6-5	TGTGCCAGCACACGGGCAGATACGCAGTATTTT	CASTRADTQYF
TRBJ2-2	TRBD2	-	TRBV30	TGTGCCCATACTCCCGGGACTAGACACACCGGGGAGCTGTTTTTT	CAHTPGTRHTGELFF
TRBJ1-6	TRBD1	-	TRBV25-1	TGTGCCAGCAGTGCTTCCGGGACAGCCCCCTTCAAGTCACCCCTCCACTTT	CASSASGTAPFKSPLHF
TRBJ2-7	-	-	TRBV5-1	TGCGCCAGCAGCTTGGATAGAGTCTACGAGCAGTACTTC	CASSLDRVYEQYF
TRBJ2-3	TRBD2	-	TRBV30	TGTGCCTGGAGTGTTGTGACTAGCGGGGGGGCGGATACGCAGTATTTT	CAWSVVTSGGADTQYF
TRBJ2-1	-	-	TRBV12-5	TGTGCTAGTGGTTTGACAACTAGCTATGAGCAGTTCTTC	CASGLTTSYEQFF
TRBJ2-2	-	once	TRBV25-1	TGTGCCAGCAGTGAATGGGGGGGGGCAGGGGAGCTGTTTTTT	CASSEWGGAGELFF
TRBJ1-1	-	few	TRBV28	TGTGCCAGCAACAACAGAATGAACACTGAAGCTTTCTTT	CASNNRMNTEAFF
TRBJ1-3	TRBD1	-	TRBV7-9	TGTGCCAGCAGCCTAAACAGGGGGCCAGGAAACACCATATATTTT	CASSLNRGPGNTIYF
TRBJ2-2	TRBD1	-	TRBV7-9	TGTGCCAGCAGCCCCGGACAGGGAAACACCGGGGAGCTGTTTTTT	CASSPGQGNTGELFF
TRBJ1-1	TRBD1	-	TRBV27	TGTGCCAGCAGTATAACCCGGACAGGGAGGACTGAAGCTTTCTTT	CASSITRTGRTEAFF
TRBJ2-3	TRBD1	-	TRBV14	TGTGCCAGCAGCCAAGTTAGGGGGACAGGGTCGGATACGCAGTATTTT	CASSQVRGTGSDTQYF
TRBJ2-5	TRBD1	-	TRBV6-5	TGTGCCAGCAGTGGATACAGGGGGACTGGGACCCAGTACTTC	CASSGYRGTGTQYF
TRBJ1-4	TRBD1	once	TRBV4-1	TGCGCCAGCAGCGAACCAGGGGGGTCTAATGAAAAACTGTTTTTT	CASSEPGGSNEKLFF
TRBJ2-1	-	-	TRBV5-1	TGCGCCAGCAGCTTGGATACAGGCTCCTACAATGAGCAGTTCTTC	CASSLDTGSYNEQFF
TRBJ2-7	-	-	TRBV10-3	TGTGCCATCAGTGTTGAAGCGGTCTCCTACGAGCAGTACTTC	CAISVEAVSYEQYF
TRBJ2-1	-	-	TRBV6-4	TGTGCCAGCAGTGACGGGGGTAGCGGACCCAATGAGCAGTTCTTC	CASSDGGSGPNEQFF
TRBJ1-2	-	-	TRBV19	TGTGCCAGTAGTATAGATCCGGTCTATGGCTACACCTTC	CASSIDPVYGYTF
TRBJ2-5	TRBD2	-	TRBV2	TGTGCCAGCAGTCCCCTAGCGGGGGGGGGAGAGACCCAGTACTTC	CASSPLAGGGETQYF
TRBJ1-2	TRBD1	-	TRBV28	TGTGCCAGCAAAGAGGGGGCAAGCTATGGCTACACCTTC	CASKEGASYGYTF
TRBJ2-5	-	once	TRBV6-6	TGTGCCAGCACCCGAGGGCGGGGAGGCGAGACCCAGTACTTC	CASTRGRGGETQYF
TRBJ2-1	TRBD1	-	TRBV18	TGTGCCAGCTCTCCCTCCGGGACAGGGGGCTACAATGAGCAGTTCTTC	CASSPSGTGGYNEQFF
TRBJ1-2	TRBD1	once	TRBV5-4	TGTGCCAGCAGCTGGCCGGACAGGGAGGGCTACACCTTC	CASSWPDREGYTF
TRBJ1-1	-	-	TRBV29-1	TGCAGCGTTGTTTGGCAAACGGGCACTGAAGCTTTCTTT	CSVVWQTGTEAFF
TRBJ2-7	TRBD2	-	TRBV5-1	TGCGCCAGCAGCAGTAGCGGGGGAGCAGCCTACGAGCAGTACTTC	CASSSSGGAAYEQYF
TRBJ2-7	TRBD2	-	TRBV10-3	TGTGCCATCAGTGAGGGACTAGCGGGATACTACGAGCAGTACTTC	CAISEGLAGYYEQYF
TRBJ1-1	-	-	TRBV5-1	TGCGCCAGCAGCAACCAGGGGCTGAACACTGAAGCTTTCTTT	CASSNQGLNTEAFF